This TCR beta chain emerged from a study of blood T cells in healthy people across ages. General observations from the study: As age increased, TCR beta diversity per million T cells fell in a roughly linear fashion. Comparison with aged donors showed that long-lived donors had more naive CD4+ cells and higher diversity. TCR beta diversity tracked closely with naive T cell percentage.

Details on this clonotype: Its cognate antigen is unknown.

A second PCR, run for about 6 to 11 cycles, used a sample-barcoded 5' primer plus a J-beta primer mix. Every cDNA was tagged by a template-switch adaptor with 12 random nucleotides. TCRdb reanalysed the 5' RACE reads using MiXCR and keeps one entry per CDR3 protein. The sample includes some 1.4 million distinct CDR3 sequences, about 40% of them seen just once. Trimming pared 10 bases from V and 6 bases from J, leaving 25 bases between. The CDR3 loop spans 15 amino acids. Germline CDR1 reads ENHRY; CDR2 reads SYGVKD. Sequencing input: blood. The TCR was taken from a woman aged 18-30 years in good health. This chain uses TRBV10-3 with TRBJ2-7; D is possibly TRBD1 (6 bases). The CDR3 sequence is CATRQSGDTSGEQYF. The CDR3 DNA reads TGTGCCACACGGCAAAGTGGGGACACATCGGGCGAGCAGTACTTC.